The sequence of this TCR beta chain was determined in a study of identical twins. This clonotype was observed at least ten times. Its cognate antigen is unknown. Unmatched junction bases numbered 3, after V lost 6 bases and J lost 5 bases. Germline assignment: CDR1 SGHTA and CDR2 FQGNSA. CDR3 length: 13 amino acids. One entry per CDR3 protein results from TCRdb running MiXCR on the 5' RACE reads. The sample has about 220,000 distinct CDR3 sequences, about 7.5% seen once; the top ten hold 1.9%. Whole-study findings and limits: Conclusions rested on cross-sectional statistics rather than following the same donors. Fewer insertions were carried by abundant cord blood beta clonotypes, but none was seen in memory repertoires. Where out-of-frame alpha sequences were twin-shared, they showed excess low generation probability. Surplus twin overlap in beta out-of-frame sequences was less pronounced.

This same sample was also taken into another study, of yellow fever vaccine responses in identical twins.

Input material: memory (CD45RO+) T cells sorted from blood. V gene TRBV7-2 combines with J gene TRBJ2-2; 7 positions match TRBD1. The clonotype originates from a woman younger than 35 in good health. The CDR3 here is CASRTGMTGELFF. The CDR3 bases are TGTGCCAGCAGGACAGGGATGACCGGGGAGCTGTTTTTT.